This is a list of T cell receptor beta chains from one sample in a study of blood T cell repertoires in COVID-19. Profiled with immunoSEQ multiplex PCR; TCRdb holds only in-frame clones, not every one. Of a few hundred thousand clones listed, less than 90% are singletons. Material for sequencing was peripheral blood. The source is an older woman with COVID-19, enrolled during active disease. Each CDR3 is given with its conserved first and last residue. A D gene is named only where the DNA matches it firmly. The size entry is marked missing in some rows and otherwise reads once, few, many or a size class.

CASSSSDSSNEQFF | TGTGCCAGCAGCTCCTCGGACTCAAGCAATGAGCAGTTCTTC | TRBV7-2 | - | TRBJ2-1 | - | 14
CASLAGVAGELFF | TGTGCCAGTCTAGCGGGGGTGGCCGGGGAGCTGTTTTTT | TRBV2 | - | TRBJ2-2 | TRBD2 | 13
CASSLRQGDGYTF | TGTGCCAGCAGCTTAAGACAGGGGGATGGCTACACCTTC | TRBV7-9 | - | TRBJ1-2 | TRBD1 | 13
CASSPRWDSQETQYF | TGTGCCAGCAGCCCACGTTGGGACTCGCAAGAGACCCAGTACTTC | TRBV11-3 | - | TRBJ2-5 | - | 15
CASSLWGGSETQYF | TGTGCCAGCAGCTTGTGGGGGGGCAGTGAGACCCAGTACTTC | TRBV5-4 | - | TRBJ2-5 | - | 14
CASSVDMEAFF | TGTGCCAGCAGCGTTGACATGGAAGCTTTCTTT | TRBV5-6 | - | TRBJ1-1 | - | 11
CASSWTDGTSGYNEQFF | TGCGCCAGCAGCTGGACCGACGGGACTAGCGGATACAATGAGCAGTTCTTC | TRBV5-1 | once | TRBJ2-1 | TRBD2 | 17
CASSEVGRNTEAFF | TGTGCCAGCAGTGAAGTGGGGAGGAACACTGAAGCTTTCTTT | TRBV6-1 | - | TRBJ1-1 | - | 14
CASSLPLAGGVMEQFF | TGTGCCAGCAGCTTACCCCTAGCGGGGGGTGTGATGGAGCAGTTCTTC | TRBV5-4 | - | TRBJ2-1 | TRBD2 | 16
CASKTPSGTEAFF | TGTGCCAGCAAGACACCCTCTGGGACTGAAGCTTTCTTT | TRBV6-5 | - | TRBJ1-1 | - | 13
CASSVGRTGGTNQETQYF | TGTGCCAGCAGCGTAGGTCGGACAGGGGGCACGAACCAAGAGACCCAGTACTTC | TRBV9 | once | TRBJ2-5 | TRBD1 | 18
CASSFSPAEGDRELFF | TGTGCCAGCAGCTTTTCACCAGCCGAGGGGGATCGGGAGCTGTTTTTT | TRBV7-9 | few | TRBJ2-2 | - | 16
CASSVAERRRQYF | TGTGCCAGCAGCGTCGCAGAACGGAGGAGGCAGTATTTT | TRBV9 | - | TRBJ2-3 | - | 13
CASSKTGDTQYF | TGTGCCAGCAGCAAAACGGGAGATACGCAGTATTTT | TRBV7-2 | - | TRBJ2-3 | - | 12
CASSLVFRTGEAFF | TGTGCCAGCAGCCTGGTTTTTCGCACGGGAGAAGCTTTCTTT | TRBV7-2 | - | TRBJ1-1 | - | 14
CASSPGGSDGYTF | TGTGCCAGCTCACCAGGGGGGAGTGATGGCTACACCTTC | TRBV18 | - | TRBJ1-2 | - | 13
CASNPQGDHGYTF | TGCGCCAGCAACCCTCAGGGGGATCATGGCTACACCTTC | TRBV5-1 | once | TRBJ1-2 | TRBD1 | 13
CASSGGQTNTEAFF | TGTGCCAGCTCTGGAGGACAGACGAACACTGAAGCTTTCTTT | TRBV18 | - | TRBJ1-1 | - | 14
CASSSPEGGDEQFF | TGTGCCAGCAGCAGCCCGGAAGGGGGCGATGAGCAGTTCTTC | TRBV11-1 | - | TRBJ2-1 | TRBD1 | 14
CASSLQVSPGNTIYF | TGTGCCAGCAGCTTACAAGTTAGCCCTGGAAACACCATATATTTT | TRBV7-2 | - | TRBJ1-3 | - | 15
CASRLAGTYEQYF | TGTGCCAGCAGATTAGCGGGGACCTACGAGCAGTACTTC | TRBV6-5 | once | TRBJ2-7 | TRBD2 | 13
CASRRGQGTEAFF | TGCGCCAGCAGAAGGGGACAGGGCACTGAAGCTTTCTTT | TRBV10-2 | - | TRBJ1-1 | TRBD1 | 13
CASSYSTDRGPNSPLHF | TGTGCCAGCAGTTACTCTACCGACAGGGGCCCTAATTCACCCCTCCACTTT | TRBV6-2/TRBV6-3 | - | TRBJ1-6 | TRBD1 | 17
CAWSRGRGAFF | TGTGCCTGGAGCCGCGGACGGGGGGCTTTCTTT | TRBV30 | once | TRBJ1-1 | - | 11
CASSQAELSSGNTIYF | TGTGCCAGCAGCCAAGCTGAGCTGAGCTCTGGAAACACCATATATTTT | TRBV4-2 | few | TRBJ1-3 | - | 16
CASSPSNHEQFF | TGTGCCAGCAGCCCTAGCAACCATGAGCAGTTCTTC | TRBV9 | - | TRBJ2-1 | - | 12
CASSHKHRDSYEQYF | TGCGCCAGCAGCCACAAACACAGGGACTCCTACGAGCAGTACTTC | TRBV4-3 | - | TRBJ2-7 | - | 15
CASSSETGATPYEQYF | TGTGCCAGCAGTTCGGAGACAGGGGCCACTCCCTACGAGCAGTACTTC | TRBV27 | - | TRBJ2-7 | TRBD1 | 16
CASNLTEDSFCLYPGYTF | TGTGCCAGTAATCTGACGGAGGACAGTTTTTGCCTTTACCCGGGCTACACCTTC | TRBV19 | - | TRBJ1-2 | - | 18
CASSGWDRQSWEYGYTF | TGTGCCAGCAGTGGGTGGGATAGGCAGTCATGGGAGTATGGCTACACCTTC | TRBV25-1 | - | TRBJ1-2 | - | 17
CASSYGGTGIGYTF | TGTGCCAGCAGTTACGGAGGGACAGGGATCGGCTACACCTTC | TRBV6-2/TRBV6-3 | - | TRBJ1-2 | TRBD1 | 14
CASSPTTGSSGNTIYF | TGTGCCAGCTCACCGACGACAGGGAGCTCTGGAAACACCATATATTTT | TRBV18 | few | TRBJ1-3 | TRBD1 | 16
CATKPRRTGDSNQPQHF | TGTGCCACCAAACCCCGGCGGACAGGAGATAGCAATCAGCCCCAGCATTTT | TRBV15 | - | TRBJ1-5 | TRBD1 | 17
CASTLGGGAREQFF | TGTGCCAGCACATTGGGCGGGGGGGCCCGGGAGCAGTTCTTC | TRBV3-1/TRBV3-2 | - | TRBJ2-1 | TRBD2 | 14
CASSLAYRDTEAFF | TGTGCCAGCAGCTTGGCCTACAGGGACACTGAAGCTTTCTTT | TRBV7-8 | - | TRBJ1-1 | - | 14
CASSLAGTVEAFF | TGTGCCAGCAGCTTAGCTGGGACAGTCGAAGCTTTCTTT | TRBV7-8 | - | TRBJ1-1 | TRBD1 | 13
CASSLTTTARETQYF | TGCGCCAGCAGCTTAACAACGACAGCTCGAGAGACCCAGTACTTC | TRBV5-1 | many | TRBJ2-5 | - | 15
CASSQDLLNRQYF | TGTGCCAGCAGCCAAGATCTCCTGAACAGGCAGTACTTC | TRBV3-1/TRBV3-2 | - | TRBJ2-7 | - | 13
CASKGGSSTWNTIYF | TGTGCCAGTAAGGGAGGCAGCTCGACCTGGAACACCATATATTTT | TRBV6-5 | few | TRBJ1-3 | - | 15
CASSLVGRTTNEKLFF | TGTGCCAGCAGCTTAGTGGGGAGGACCACTAATGAAAAACTGTTTTTT | TRBV7-9 | - | TRBJ1-4 | - | 16
CASSLLSGDEKLFF | TGTGCCAGCAGTTTATTATCCGGGGATGAAAAACTGTTTTTT | TRBV27 | - | TRBJ1-4 | - | 14